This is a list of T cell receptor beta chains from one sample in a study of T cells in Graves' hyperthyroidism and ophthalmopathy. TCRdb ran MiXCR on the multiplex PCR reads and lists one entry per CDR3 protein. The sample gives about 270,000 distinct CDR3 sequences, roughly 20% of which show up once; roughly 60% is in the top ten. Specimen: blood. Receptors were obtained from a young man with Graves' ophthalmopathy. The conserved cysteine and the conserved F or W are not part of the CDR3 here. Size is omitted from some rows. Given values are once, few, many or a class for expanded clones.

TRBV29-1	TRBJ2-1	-	SVERLAGGTYEQF
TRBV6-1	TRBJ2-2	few	ASSALQNTGELF
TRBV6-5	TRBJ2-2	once	ASSYTGGAGELF
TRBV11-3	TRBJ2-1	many	ASQRQALEQF
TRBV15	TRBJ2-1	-	ATGGAASGRLEQF
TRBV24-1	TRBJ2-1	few	ATTAGGSYNEQF
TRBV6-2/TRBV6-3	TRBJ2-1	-	ASTYSGIGYNEQF
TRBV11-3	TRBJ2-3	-	ASSLDPSGRGTDTQY
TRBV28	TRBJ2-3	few	ASSLRATQY
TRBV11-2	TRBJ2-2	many	ASLPEAGELF
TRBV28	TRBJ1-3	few	ASSIPGGGGRTSGNTIY
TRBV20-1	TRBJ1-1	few	SASGQGNTEAF
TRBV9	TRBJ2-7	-	ASSYAGGDYEQY
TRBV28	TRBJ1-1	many	ASSRPGGSVGAEAF
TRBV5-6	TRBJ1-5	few	ASKNQPQH
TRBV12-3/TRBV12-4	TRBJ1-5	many	ASSPVTGFSNQPQH
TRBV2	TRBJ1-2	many	ASSEARAAYYGYT
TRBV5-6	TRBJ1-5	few	ASSLTGQLSWPQH
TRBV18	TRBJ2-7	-	ASSPTQTYEQY
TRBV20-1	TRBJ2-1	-	SATSGRSIRQF
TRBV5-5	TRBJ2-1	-	ASSSGSGTYNEQF
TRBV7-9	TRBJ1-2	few	ASSKGGFYGYT
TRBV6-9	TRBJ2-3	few	ASSYAGGPGNTDTQY
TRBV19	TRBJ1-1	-	ASSIEGAVMNTEAF
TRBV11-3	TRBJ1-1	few	ASSLGTDNTEAF
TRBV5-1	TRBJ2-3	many	ASSLSSGSLDTQY
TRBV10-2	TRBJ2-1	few	ASKAYTYNEQF
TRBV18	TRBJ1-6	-	ASPPAGQNSPLH
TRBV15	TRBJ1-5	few	ATSRDRGQAGQPQH
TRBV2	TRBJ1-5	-	ASSEQGHLNSNQPQH
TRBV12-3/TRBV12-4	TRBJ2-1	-	ASSLGGTSGGSSYNEQF
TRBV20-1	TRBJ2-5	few	SVVPSGKETQY
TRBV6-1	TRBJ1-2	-	ASRPNRGGYGYT
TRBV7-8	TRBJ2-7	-	ATAGQGASYEQY
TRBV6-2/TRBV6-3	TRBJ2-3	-	ASNRGRETDTQY
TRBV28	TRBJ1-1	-	ASRSRDRTEAF
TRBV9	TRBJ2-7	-	ASSSTGRNPYEQY
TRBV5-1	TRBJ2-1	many	ASSLAVQRYNEQF
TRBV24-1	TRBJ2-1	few	ATSDSRGDNEQF
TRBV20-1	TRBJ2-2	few	SATRNGAGELF
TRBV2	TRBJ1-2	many	ASSEARVGYT
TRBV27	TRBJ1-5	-	ASSPHGRDQPQH
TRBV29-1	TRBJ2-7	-	SVRGSYEQY
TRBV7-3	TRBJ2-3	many	ASSLTLAESTDTQY
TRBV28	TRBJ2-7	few	ASSFMSYEQY
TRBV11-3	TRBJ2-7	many	ASSLGQVNEQY
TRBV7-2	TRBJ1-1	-	ASSFTGMYTEAF
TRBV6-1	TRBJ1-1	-	ASSRTESKMNTEAF
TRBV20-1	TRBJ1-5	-	SALGQDGNQPQH
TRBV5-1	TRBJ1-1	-	ASSRPEGSIKQAF
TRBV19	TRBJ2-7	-	ASSIQGSYEQY
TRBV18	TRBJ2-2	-	ASSPPETGPSGELF
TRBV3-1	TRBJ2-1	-	ASSQEDSFGGYNEQF
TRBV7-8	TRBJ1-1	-	ASSLGSAEAF
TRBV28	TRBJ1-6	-	ASSFGTGVSPLH
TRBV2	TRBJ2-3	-	ASNKQISTDTQY
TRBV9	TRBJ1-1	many	ASSAGLANTEAF
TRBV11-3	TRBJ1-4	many	ASSSRDRDEKLF
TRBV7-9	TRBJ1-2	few	VSGSSNYGYT